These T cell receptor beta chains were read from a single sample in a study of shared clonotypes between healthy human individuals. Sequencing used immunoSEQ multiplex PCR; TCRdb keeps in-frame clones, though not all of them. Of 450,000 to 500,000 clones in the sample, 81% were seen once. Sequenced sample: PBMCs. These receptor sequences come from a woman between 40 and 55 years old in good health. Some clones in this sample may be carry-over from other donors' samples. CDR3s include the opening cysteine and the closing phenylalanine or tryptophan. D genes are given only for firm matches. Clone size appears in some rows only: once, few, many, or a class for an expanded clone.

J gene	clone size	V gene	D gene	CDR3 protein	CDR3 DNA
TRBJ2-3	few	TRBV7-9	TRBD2	CASRGTSGRAADTQYF	TGTGCCAGCAGGGGGACTAGCGGGAGGGCCGCAGATACGCAGTATTTT
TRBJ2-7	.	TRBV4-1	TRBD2	CASSLAGGYSYEQYF	TGCGCCAGCAGTCTAGCGGGAGGGTATTCCTACGAGCAGTACTTC
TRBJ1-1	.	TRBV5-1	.	CASSLEVPSLEAFF	TGCGCCAGCAGCTTGGAAGTGCCCAGCCTTGAAGCTTTCTTT
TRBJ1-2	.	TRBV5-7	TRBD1	CASSDLGQGLNYGYTF	TGTGCCAGCAGCGATTTGGGACAGGGATTGAACTATGGCTACACCTTC
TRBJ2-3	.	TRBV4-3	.	CASSQVWEGRDTQYF	TGCGCCAGCAGCCAAGTGTGGGAAGGAAGGGATACGCAGTATTTT
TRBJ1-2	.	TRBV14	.	CASSKGGSSNYGYTF	TGTGCCAGCAGCAAAGGTGGTAGTTCTAACTATGGCTACACCTTC
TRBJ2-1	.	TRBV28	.	CASSSSYRGGNEQFF	TGTGCCAGCAGCTCCTCTTACAGGGGAGGCAATGAGCAGTTCTTC
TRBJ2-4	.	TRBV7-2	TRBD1	CASSLATGSENIQYF	TGTGCCAGCAGCTTAGCGACAGGGTCCGAAAACATTCAGTACTTC
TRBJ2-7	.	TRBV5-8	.	CASSLPRAATGGEQYF	TGTGCCAGCAGCTTGCCTCGGGCCGCTACCGGCGGCGAGCAGTACTTC
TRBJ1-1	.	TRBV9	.	CASSVGWLFVNTEAFF	TGTGCCAGCAGCGTAGGCTGGTTGTTCGTAAACACTGAAGCTTTCTTT
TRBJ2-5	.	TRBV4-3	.	CASSQYSSGVLTETQYF	TGCGCCAGCAGCCAATATTCTTCAGGCGTATTGACGGAGACCCAGTACTTC
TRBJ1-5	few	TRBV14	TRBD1	CASSQTRDRGSGNQPQHF	TGTGCCAGCAGCCAGACCCGGGACAGGGGGAGTGGGAATCAGCCCCAGCATTTT
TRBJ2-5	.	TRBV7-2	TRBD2	CASSLRTSGETQYF	TGTGCCAGCAGCTTACGGACTAGCGGGGAGACCCAGTACTTC
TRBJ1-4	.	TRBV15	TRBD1	CATSRQGGYNEKLFF	TGTGCCACCAGCAGACAAGGGGGCTATAATGAAAAACTGTTTTTT
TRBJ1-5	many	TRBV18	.	CASSPTSDQPQHF	TGTGCCAGCTCACCAACCTCAGATCAGCCCCAGCATTTT
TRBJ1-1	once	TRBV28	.	CASSPLGRVGTEAFF	TGTGCCAGCAGTCCCTTGGGGCGGGTTGGCACTGAAGCTTTCTTT
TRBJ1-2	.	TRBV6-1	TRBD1	CASRTGGLYYGYTF	TGTGCCAGCAGGACAGGGGGACTTTACTATGGCTACACCTTC
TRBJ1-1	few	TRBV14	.	CASSQVGHGAFF	TGTGCCAGCAGCCAAGTTGGGCATGGTGCTTTCTTT
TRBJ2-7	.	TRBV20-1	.	CSATGPYEQYF	TGCAGTGCAACAGGGCCTTACGAGCAGTACTTC
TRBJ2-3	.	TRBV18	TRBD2	CASSLGLATDTQYF	TGTGCCAGCTCACTGGGACTAGCCACAGATACGCAGTATTTT
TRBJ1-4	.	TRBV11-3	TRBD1	CASSPGQETNEKLFF	TGTGCCAGCAGTCCCGGACAGGAGACTAATGAAAAACTGTTTTTT
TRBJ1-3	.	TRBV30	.	CAWSYWLGNTIYF	TGTGCCTGGAGTTATTGGCTTGGAAACACCATATATTTT
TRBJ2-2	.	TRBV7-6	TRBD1	CASSRTGGNTGELFF	TGTGCCAGCAGCCGGACAGGGGGCAACACCGGGGAGCTGTTTTTT
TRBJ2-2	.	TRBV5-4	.	CASSRNTGELFF	TGTGCCAGCAGCCGAAACACCGGGGAGCTGTTTTTT
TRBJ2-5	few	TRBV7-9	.	CASSLREWETQYF	TGTGCCAGCAGCTTACGGGAATGGGAGACCCAGTACTTC
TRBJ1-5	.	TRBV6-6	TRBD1	CASRQTGGNQPQHF	TGTGCCAGCAGGCAGACAGGGGGAAATCAGCCCCAGCATTTT
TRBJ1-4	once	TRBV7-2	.	CASSAGVVGEKLFF	TGTGCCAGCAGCGCCGGGGTAGTCGGAGAAAAACTGTTTTTT
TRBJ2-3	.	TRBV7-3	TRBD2	CASSPRLATDTQYF	TGTGCCAGCAGCCCTAGACTAGCAACAGATACGCAGTATTTT
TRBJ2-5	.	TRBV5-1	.	CASSLVAVQETQYF	TGCGCCAGCAGCTTGGTAGCGGTGCAAGAGACCCAGTACTTC
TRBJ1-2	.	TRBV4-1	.	CASSQGGFSYTF	TGCGCCAGCAGCCAAGGGGGGTTCAGCTACACCTTC
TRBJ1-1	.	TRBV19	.	CASSMIGTTEAFF	TGTGCCAGTAGTATGATTGGGACGACTGAAGCTTTCTTT
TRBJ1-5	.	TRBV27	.	CASSLDSGFSNQPQHF	TGTGCCAGCAGTTTAGATTCAGGGTTTAGCAATCAGCCCCAGCATTTT
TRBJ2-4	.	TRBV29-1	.	CSSADKNIQYF	TGCAGCTCTGCAGACAAAAACATTCAGTACTTC
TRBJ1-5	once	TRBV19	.	CASSISGPGGQPQHF	TGTGCCAGTAGTATTTCGGGACCCGGAGGACAGCCCCAGCATTTT
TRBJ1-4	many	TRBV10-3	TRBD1	CAISETGGGEKLFF	TGTGCCATCAGTGAGACAGGGGGGGGCGAAAAACTGTTTTTT
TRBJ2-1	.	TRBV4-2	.	CASSQGALNSYNEQFF	TGTGCCAGCAGCCAAGGAGCCCTCAACTCCTACAATGAGCAGTTCTTC
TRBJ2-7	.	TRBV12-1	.	CASSFTETYSYEQYF	TGTGCCAGCAGCTTTACAGAAACTTACTCCTACGAGCAGTACTTC
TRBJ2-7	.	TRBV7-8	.	CASSLPPGPTYEQYF	TGTGCCAGCAGCTTACCCCCGGGGCCGACCTACGAGCAGTACTTC
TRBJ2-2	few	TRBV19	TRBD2	CASSTRTSGSPGELFF	TGTGCCAGTAGTACACGGACTAGCGGGAGCCCCGGGGAGCTGTTTTTT
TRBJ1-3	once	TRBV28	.	CASSFSTLANTIYF	TGTGCCAGCAGTTTCTCAACTCTGGCAAACACCATATATTTT
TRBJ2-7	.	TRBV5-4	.	CASSSDSYEQYF	TGTGCCAGCAGCTCTGACAGTTACGAGCAGTACTTC
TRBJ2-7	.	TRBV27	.	CASSFAFRREQYF	TGTGCCAGCAGTTTTGCTTTTCGACGCGAGCAGTACTTC
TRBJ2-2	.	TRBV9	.	CASSVARVDPTGELFF	TGTGCCAGCAGCGTAGCTAGGGTAGATCCCACCGGGGAGCTGTTTTTT
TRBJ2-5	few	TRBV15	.	CATSREGGRWETQYF	TGTGCCACCAGCAGAGAAGGGGGACGGTGGGAGACCCAGTACTTC
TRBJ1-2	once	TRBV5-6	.	CASSSGVSVYYGYTF	TGTGCCAGCAGCTCCGGCGTCAGTGTCTACTATGGCTACACCTTC
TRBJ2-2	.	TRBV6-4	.	CASSDSYGGTGELFF	TGTGCCAGCAGTGACAGCTACGGGGGCACCGGGGAGCTGTTTTTT
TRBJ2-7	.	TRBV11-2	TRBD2	CASSFSGRSTYEQYF	TGTGCCAGCAGCTTTAGCGGGAGGAGTACCTACGAGCAGTACTTC
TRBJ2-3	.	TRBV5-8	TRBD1	CASSLRTGLADTQYF	TGTGCCAGCAGCTTGAGGACAGGGTTGGCAGATACGCAGTATTTT
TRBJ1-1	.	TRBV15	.	CATSRARGVDTEAFF	TGTGCCACCAGCAGAGCGCGAGGTGTGGACACTGAAGCTTTCTTT
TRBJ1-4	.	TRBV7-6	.	CASSLWGQGAGEKLFF	TGTGCCAGCAGCCTATGGGGTCAAGGGGCTGGGGAAAAACTGTTTTTT
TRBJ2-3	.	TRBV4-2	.	CASSQEDLAADTQYF	TGTGCCAGCAGCCAAGAGGATCTAGCTGCGGATACGCAGTATTTT